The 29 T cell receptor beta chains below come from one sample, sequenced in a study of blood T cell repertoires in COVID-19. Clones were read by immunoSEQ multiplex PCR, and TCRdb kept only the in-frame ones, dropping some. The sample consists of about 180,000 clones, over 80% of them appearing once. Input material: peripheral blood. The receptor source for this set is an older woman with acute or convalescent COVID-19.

CDR3 DNA sequence: TGTGCCAGTGGACAGGGGGAGATGGAGCAGTACTTC. This translates into CASGQGEMEQYF. The chain uses TRBV11-2 and TRBJ2-7; TRBD1 aligns across 10 bases. V gave up 9 bases and J gave up 7 bases; unmatched junction bases: 6. Germline loops: CDR1 SGHAT, CDR2 FQNNGV. The CDR3 sequence is 12 residues long.

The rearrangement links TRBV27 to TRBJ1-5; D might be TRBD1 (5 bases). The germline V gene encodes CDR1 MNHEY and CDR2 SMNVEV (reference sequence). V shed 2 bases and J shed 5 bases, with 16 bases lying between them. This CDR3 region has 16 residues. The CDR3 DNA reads TGTGCCAGCAGTTTAGCGGTCGTACGGGGGGATCAGCCCCAGCATTTT. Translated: CASSLAVVRGDQPQHF.

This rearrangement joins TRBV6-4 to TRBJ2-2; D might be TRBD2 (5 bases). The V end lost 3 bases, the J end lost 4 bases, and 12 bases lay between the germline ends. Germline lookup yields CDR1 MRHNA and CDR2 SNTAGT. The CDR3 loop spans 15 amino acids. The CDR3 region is CASSEVSAGTGELFF. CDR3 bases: TGTGCCAGCAGTGAGGTCTCTGCGGGCACCGGGGAGCTGTTTTTT.

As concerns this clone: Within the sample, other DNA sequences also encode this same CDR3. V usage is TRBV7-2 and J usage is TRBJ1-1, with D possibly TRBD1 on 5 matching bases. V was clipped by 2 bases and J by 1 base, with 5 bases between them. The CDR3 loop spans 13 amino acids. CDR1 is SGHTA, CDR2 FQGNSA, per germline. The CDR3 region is CASSLTGNTEAFF. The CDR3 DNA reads TGTGCCAGCAGCTTAACAGGGAACACTGAAGCTTTCTTT.

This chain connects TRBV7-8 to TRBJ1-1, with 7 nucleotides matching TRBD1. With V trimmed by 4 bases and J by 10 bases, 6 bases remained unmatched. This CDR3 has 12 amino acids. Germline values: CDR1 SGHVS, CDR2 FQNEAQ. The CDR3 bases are TGTGCCAGCAGCTCCGACAGGGAAGGAGCTTTCTTT. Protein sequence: CASSSDREGAFF.

The DNA of the CDR3 is TGTGCCAGCAGCCCCGGGACTACAGGGCGGTTGATGGGATTTAATGAAAAACTGTTTTTT. Translated: CASSPGTTGRLMGFNEKLFF. This chain joins TRBV5-8 and TRBJ1-4; perhaps TRBD1 as D (6 bases). The germline gives CDR1 SGHTS, CDR2 YDEGEE. The CDR3 consists of 20 residues. Trimming shortened V by 4 bases and J by 4 bases, and 29 bases separated the two germline ends.

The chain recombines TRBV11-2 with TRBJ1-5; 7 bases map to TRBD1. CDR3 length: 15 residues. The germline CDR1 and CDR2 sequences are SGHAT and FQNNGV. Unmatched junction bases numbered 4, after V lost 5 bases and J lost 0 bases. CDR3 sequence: CASSKTGVSNQPQHF. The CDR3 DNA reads TGTGCCAGCAGCAAAACAGGGGTTAGCAATCAGCCCCAGCATTTT.

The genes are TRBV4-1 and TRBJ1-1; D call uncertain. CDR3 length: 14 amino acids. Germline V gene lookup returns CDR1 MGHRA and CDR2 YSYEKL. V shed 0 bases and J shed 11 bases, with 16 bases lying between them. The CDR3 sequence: CASSQDRLVLEAFF. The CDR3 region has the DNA TGCGCCAGCAGCCAAGATCGATTAGTGCTTGAGGCTTTCTTT.

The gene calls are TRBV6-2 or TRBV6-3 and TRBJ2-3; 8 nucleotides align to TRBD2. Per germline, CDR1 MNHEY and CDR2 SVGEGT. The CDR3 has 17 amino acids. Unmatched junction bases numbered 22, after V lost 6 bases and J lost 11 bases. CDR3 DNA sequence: TGTGCCAGCAGCCAACGAGGGTCGGGGGGGCTGGTCCTCATGCAGTATTTT. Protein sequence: CASSQRGSGGLVLMQYF.

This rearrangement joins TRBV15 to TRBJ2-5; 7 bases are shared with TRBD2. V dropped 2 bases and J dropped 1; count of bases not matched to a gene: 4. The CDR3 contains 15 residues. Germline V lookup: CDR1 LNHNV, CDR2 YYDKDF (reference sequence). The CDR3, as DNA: TGTGCCACCAGCAGATACTCGGGGGGCCAAGAGACCCAGTACTTC. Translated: CATSRYSGGQETQYF.

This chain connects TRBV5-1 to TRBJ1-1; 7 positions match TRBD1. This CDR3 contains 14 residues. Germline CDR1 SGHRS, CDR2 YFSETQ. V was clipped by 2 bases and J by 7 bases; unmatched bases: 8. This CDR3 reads CASSLEGALNEAFF. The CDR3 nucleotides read TGCGCCAGCAGCTTAGAGGGGGCGCTGAATGAAGCTTTCTTT.

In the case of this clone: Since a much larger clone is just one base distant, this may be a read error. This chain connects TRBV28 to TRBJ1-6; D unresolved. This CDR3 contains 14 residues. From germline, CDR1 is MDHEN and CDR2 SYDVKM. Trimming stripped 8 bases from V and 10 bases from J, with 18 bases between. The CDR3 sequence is CASGKRIWRSPLHF. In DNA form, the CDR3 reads TGTGCCAGCGGGAAGAGGATCTGGAGGTCACCCCTCCACTTT.

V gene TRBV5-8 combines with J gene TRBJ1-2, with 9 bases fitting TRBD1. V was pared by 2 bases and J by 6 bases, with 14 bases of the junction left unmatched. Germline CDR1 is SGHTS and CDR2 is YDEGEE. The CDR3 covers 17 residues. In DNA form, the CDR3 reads TGTGCCAGCAGCTTTGCCCCATATGGACAGGGGCCACATGGCTACACCTTC. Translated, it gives CASSFAPYGQGPHGYTF.

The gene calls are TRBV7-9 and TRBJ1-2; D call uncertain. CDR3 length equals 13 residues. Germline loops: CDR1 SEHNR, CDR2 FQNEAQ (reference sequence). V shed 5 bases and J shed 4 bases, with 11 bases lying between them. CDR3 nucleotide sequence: TGTGCCAGCAGCCCACAACGATCCTATGGCTACACCTTC. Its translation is CASSPQRSYGYTF.

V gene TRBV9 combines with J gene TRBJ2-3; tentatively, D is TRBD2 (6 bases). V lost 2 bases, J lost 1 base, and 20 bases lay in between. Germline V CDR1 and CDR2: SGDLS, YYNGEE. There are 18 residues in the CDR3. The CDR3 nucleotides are TGTGCCAGCAGCGTCGGCCTGCGGCGGGGATCTGGCACAGATACGCAGTATTTT. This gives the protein CASSVGLRRGSGTDTQYF.

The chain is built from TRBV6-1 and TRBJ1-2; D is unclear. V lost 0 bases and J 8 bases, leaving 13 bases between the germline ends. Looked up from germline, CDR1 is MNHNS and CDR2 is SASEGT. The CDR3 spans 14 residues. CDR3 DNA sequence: TGTGCCAGCAGTGAAGCGGTCCCCCAGGCGGGCTACACCTTC. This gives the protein CASSEAVPQAGYTF.

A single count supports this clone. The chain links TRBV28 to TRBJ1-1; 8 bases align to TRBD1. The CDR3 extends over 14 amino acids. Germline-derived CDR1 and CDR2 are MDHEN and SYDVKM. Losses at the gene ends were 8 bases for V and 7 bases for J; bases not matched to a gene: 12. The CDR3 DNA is TGTGCCAGCGGGAAGACAGGGGCGATATATGAAGCTTTCTTT. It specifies CASGKTGAIYEAFF.

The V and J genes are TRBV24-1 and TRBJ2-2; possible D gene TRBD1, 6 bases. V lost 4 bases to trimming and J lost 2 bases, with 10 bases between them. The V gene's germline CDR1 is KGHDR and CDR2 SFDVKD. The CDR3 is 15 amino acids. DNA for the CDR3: TGTGCCACCAGTGACCCACAGGGCAACACCGGGGAGCTGTTTTTT. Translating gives CATSDPQGNTGELFF.

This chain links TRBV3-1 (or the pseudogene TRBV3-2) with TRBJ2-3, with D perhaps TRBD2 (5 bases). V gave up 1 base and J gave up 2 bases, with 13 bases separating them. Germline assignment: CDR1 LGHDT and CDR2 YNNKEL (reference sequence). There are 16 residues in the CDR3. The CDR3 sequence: CASSQASAGTTDTQYF. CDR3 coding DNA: TGTGCCAGCAGCCAAGCCTCCGCGGGCACCACAGATACGCAGTATTTT.

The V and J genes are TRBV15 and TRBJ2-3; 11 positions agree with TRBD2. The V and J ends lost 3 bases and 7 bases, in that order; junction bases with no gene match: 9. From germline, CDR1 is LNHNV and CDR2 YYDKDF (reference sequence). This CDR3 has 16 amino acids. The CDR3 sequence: CATSRDSGGGLNTQYF. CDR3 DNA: TGTGCCACCAGCAGGGATAGCGGGGGGGGATTAAATACGCAGTATTTT.

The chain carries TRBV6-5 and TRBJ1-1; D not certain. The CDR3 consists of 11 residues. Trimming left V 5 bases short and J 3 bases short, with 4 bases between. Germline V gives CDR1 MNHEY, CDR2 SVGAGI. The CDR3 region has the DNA TGTGCCAGCAGTCGGGACACTGAAGCTTTCTTT. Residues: CASSRDTEAFF.

CDR3 sequence (DNA): TGCGCCAGCAGGGGGGGGGCGAGGAGCACCGGGGAGCTGTTTTTT. Residues: CASRGGARSTGELFF. This chain joins TRBV4-1 and TRBJ2-2; tentatively, D is TRBD2 (7 bases). V was trimmed by 6 bases and J by 4 bases, leaving 15 bases between them. This CDR3 is built from 15 residues. CDR1 MGHRA and CDR2 YSYEKL come from the germline V gene.

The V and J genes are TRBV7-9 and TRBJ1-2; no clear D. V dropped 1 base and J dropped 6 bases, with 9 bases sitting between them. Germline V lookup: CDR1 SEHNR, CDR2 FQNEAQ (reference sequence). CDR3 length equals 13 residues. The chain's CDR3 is CASSLVVSNGYTF. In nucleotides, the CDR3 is TGTGCCAGCAGCTTAGTGGTATCTAATGGCTACACCTTC.

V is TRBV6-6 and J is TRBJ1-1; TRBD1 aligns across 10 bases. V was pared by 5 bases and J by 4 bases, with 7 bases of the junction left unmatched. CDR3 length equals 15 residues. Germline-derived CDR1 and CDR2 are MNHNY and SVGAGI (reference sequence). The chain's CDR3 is CASSASTGGGTEAFF. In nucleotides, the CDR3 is TGTGCCAGCAGTGCATCGACAGGGGGCGGCACTGAAGCTTTCTTT.

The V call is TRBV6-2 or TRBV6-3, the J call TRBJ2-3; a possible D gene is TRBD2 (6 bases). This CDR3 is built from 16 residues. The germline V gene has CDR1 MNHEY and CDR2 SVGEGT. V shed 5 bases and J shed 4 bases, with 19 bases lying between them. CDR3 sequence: CASSPLGRRASDTQYF. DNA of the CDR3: TGTGCCAGCAGTCCCCTCGGGAGACGGGCGTCAGATACGCAGTATTTT.

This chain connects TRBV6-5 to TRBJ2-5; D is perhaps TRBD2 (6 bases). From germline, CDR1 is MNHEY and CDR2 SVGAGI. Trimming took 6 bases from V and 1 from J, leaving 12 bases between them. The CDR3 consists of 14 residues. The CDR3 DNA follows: TGTGCCAGCAGGCTGGAGGGACCCCAAGAGACCCAGTACTTC. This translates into CASRLEGPQETQYF.

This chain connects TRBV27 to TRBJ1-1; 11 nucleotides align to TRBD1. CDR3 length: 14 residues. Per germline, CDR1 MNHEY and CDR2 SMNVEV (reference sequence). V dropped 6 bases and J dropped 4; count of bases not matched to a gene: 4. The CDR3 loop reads CASRAGTGGTEAFF. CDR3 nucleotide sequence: TGTGCCAGCAGAGCCGGGACAGGGGGCACTGAAGCTTTCTTT.

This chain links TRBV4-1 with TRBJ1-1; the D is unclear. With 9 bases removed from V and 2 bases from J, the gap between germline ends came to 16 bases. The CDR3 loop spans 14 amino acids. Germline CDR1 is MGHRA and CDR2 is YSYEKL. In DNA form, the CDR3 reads TGCGCCAGTAGGAGGGCGGTTGGTAACACTGAAGCTTTCTTT. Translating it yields CASRRAVGNTEAFF.

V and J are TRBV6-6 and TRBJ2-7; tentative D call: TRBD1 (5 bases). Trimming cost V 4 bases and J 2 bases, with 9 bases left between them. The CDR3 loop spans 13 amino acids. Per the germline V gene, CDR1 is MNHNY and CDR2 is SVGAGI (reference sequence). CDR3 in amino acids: CASSFGRAYEQYF. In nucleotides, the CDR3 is TGTGCCAGCAGTTTTGGCAGGGCCTACGAGCAGTACTTC.